A single sample gave rise to the 24 T cell receptor beta chains below, sequenced in a study of T cells in localized non-small cell lung cancer (dated by TCRdb to the early 2020s). The library relied on the immunoSEQ multiplex PCR assay. TCRdb retrieved this table from immuneACCESS and kept in-frame rearrangements only. Not all clones are present; in checked studies, unresolved V genes account for under half, and no reason is known for the remainder. The sample table records roughly 38,000 clones; about nine tenths of these occur just once. Around 5.6% of the sample is taken by the ten largest. The sequencing here drew on peripheral blood mononuclear cells, taken before any cancer treatment. These receptors were collected from a male donor aged 60 or over with stage II lung adenocarcinoma.

The chain is built from TRBV10-3 and TRBJ2-3, with TRBD2 matching 8 bases. The CDR3 has 18 amino acids. The V segment lost 3 bases and the J segment 5 bases; nucleotides outside the gene matches: 16. Looked up from germline, CDR1 is ENHRY and CDR2 is SYGVKD. The CDR3 region has the DNA TGTGCCATCAGTGACCCCGCTTTTAGCGGGGTCCCACGAGATACGCAGTATTTT. Translating it yields CAISDPAFSGVPRDTQYF.

V usage is TRBV6-6 and J usage is TRBJ2-1; D is perhaps TRBD2 (5 bases). Germline CDR1 MNHNY, CDR2 SVGAGI (reference sequence). The CDR3 runs to 14 residues. Between the trimmed V and J ends, which lost 7 bases and 7 bases, there was a span of 17 bases. The CDR3 DNA reads as TGTGCCAGCACCCAATCGGGTTCGGGGAATGAGCAGTTCTTC. Protein product: CASTQSGSGNEQFF.

DNA of the CDR3: TGTGCCATCAGTGAGAGGGGCAGGGTCGGGCCTACCTATGGCTACACCTTC. As protein: CAISERGRVGPTYGYTF. V gene TRBV10-3 combines with J gene TRBJ1-2, with D possibly matching TRBD1 (5 bases). The CDR3 has 17 residues. The V gene lost 2 bases and the J gene lost 4 bases, with 20 bases spanning the gap. CDR1 and CDR2 from the germline V gene are ENHRY and SYGVKD.

J is TRBJ1-1 and V is TRBV13; 7 positions agree with TRBD1. V was pared by 3 bases and J by 10 bases, with 5 bases of the junction left unmatched. The CDR3 consists of 12 residues. CDR1 is PRHDT and CDR2 is FYEKMQ in the germline V gene (reference sequence). Written as DNA, the CDR3 is TGTGCCAGCAGCTTCCGACAGGGCCGAGCTTTCTTT. It encodes CASSFRQGRAFF.

The chain couples TRBV5-4 to TRBJ2-5; D is tentatively TRBD1 or TRBD2 (5 bases each). The V end lost 2 bases, the J end lost 5 bases, and 10 bases lay between the germline ends. The CDR3 has 13 amino acids. Germline CDR1 and CDR2: SGHNT and YYREEE (reference sequence). The chain's CDR3 is CASSFPEGETQYF. CDR3 nucleotide sequence: TGTGCCAGCAGCTTCCCTGAGGGGGAGACCCAGTACTTC.

J is TRBJ2-2 and V is TRBV29-1; D tentatively fits TRBD1 or TRBD2 (6 bases each). The germline V gene encodes CDR1 SQVTM and CDR2 ANQGSEA. V lost 6 bases and J lost 6, with 17 bases in between. This CDR3 spans 14 amino acids. CDR3 bases: TGCAGCGTGTCCTCGGGGGCTGGGGCCGGGGAGCTGTTTTTT. Protein product: CSVSSGAGAGELFF.

The chain uses TRBV15 and TRBJ2-5, with a weak D call TRBD1 (6 bases). CDR1 is LNHNV, CDR2 YYDKDF, per germline (reference sequence). Trimming took 0 bases from V and 3 from J, leaving 11 bases between them. The CDR3 contains 15 residues. CDR3 in DNA: TGTGCCACCAGCAGAGACCCGGCAGGGGAAGAGACCCAGTACTTC. Translating it yields CATSRDPAGEETQYF. The whole variable domain, remainder taken from reference TRBV15 and TRBJ2-5, is DAMVIQNPRYQVTQFGKPVTLSCSQTLNHNVMYWYQQKSSQAPKLLFHYYDKDFNNEADTPDNFQSRRPNTSFCFLDIRSPGLGDTAMYLCATSRDPAGEETQYFGPGTRLLVL.

The rearrangement joins TRBV7-2 to TRBJ1-2, with TRBD1 identical over 11 bases. The germline V gene encodes CDR1 SGHTA and CDR2 FQGNSA. The CDR3 has 16 amino acids. With V trimmed by 5 bases and J by 4 bases, 9 bases remained unmatched. Written as DNA, the CDR3 is TGTGCCAGCAGCCCCATGGGACAGGGGGTAGCCTATGGCTACACCTTC. It encodes CASSPMGQGVAYGYTF.

The chain is built from TRBV4-3 and TRBJ2-3; TRBD2 matches at 10 bases. In germline, CDR1 is LGHNA, CDR2 YSLEER. The CDR3 length is 18 residues. The ends lost 1 base at V and 0 bases at J; junction bases unmatched: 7. CDR3 DNA: TGCGCCAGCAGCCAAGGGACGAGCGGGGGGGGTAGCACAGATACGCAGTATTTT. It yields the protein CASSQGTSGGGSTDTQYF.

This chain joins TRBV7-9 and TRBJ1-4; 7 bases line up with TRBD1. The CDR3 is 14 residues long. Trimming removed 7 bases from V and 8 bases from J; junction bases left unmatched: 10. Germline V lookup: CDR1 SEHNR, CDR2 FQNEAQ (reference sequence). The DNA of the CDR3 is TGTGCCAGCACCCAGGGGGGTAGGGGAGAAAAACTGTTTTTT. It specifies CASTQGGRGEKLFF.

By its share, this clone is medium-sized. The chain has TRBV7-8 and TRBJ2-7; D tentatively reads TRBD1 or TRBD2 (6 bases each). V was pared by 7 bases and J by 5 bases, with 18 bases between. This CDR3 is built from 14 residues. The germline CDR1 and CDR2 sequences are SGHVS and FQNEAQ. Here the CDR3 DNA reads TGTGCCAGCACCCTAGGGGGGAGGACCCACGAGCAGTACTTC. This sequence encodes CASTLGGRTHEQYF.

V gene TRBV5-6 combines with J gene TRBJ1-4; perhaps TRBD1 as D (6 bases). Trimming took off 2 bases at V and 11 bases at J, with 13 bases between the two ends. The germline CDR1 and CDR2 sequences are SGHDT and YYEEEE. The CDR3 spans 13 residues. For the CDR3, the DNA is TGTGCCAGCAGCTTAATGGACAGCTATAAACTGTTTTTT. It encodes CASSLMDSYKLFF.

The chain couples TRBV5-1 to TRBJ1-4; 7 bases align to TRBD1. V lost 4 bases and J lost 3; bases outside the gene matches: 6. CDR1 and CDR2 from the germline V gene are SGHRS and YFSETQ. This CDR3 region has 15 residues. The CDR3 is CASSEQGGPNEKLFF. DNA of the CDR3: TGCGCCAGCAGCGAGCAGGGGGGCCCTAATGAAAAACTGTTTTTT.

The gene calls are TRBV4-3 and TRBJ2-1, with D possibly TRBD2 on 5 matching bases. The CDR3 extends over 13 amino acids. CDR1 LGHNA and CDR2 YSLEER come from the germline V gene. Trimming took 4 bases from V and 7 from J, leaving 11 bases between them. The CDR3 loop reads CASSLGLENEQFF. CDR3 sequence (DNA): TGCGCCAGCAGCCTCGGACTGGAGAATGAGCAGTTCTTC.

The chain recombines TRBV21-1 with TRBJ1-5. TRBV21-1 is tagged as a pseudogene. This CDR3 spans 15 amino acids. DNA for the CDR3: TGTGCCAGCACCCCGGAGGGGAATATCAATCAGCCCCAGCATTTT. This sequence encodes CASTPEGNINQPQHF.

The chain combines TRBV19 with TRBJ1-1; D not resolved. Trimming left V 2 bases short and J 5 bases short, with 21 bases between. Germline V CDR1 and CDR2: LNHDA, SQIVND (reference sequence). The CDR3 length is 17 residues. CDR3 protein: CASSIISPRRVSTEAFF. CDR3 bases: TGTGCCAGTAGTATAATCTCCCCGAGGAGGGTGTCTACTGAAGCTTTCTTT.

The V and J genes are TRBV6-6 and TRBJ1-3; D is undetermined. The CDR3 covers 13 residues. V shed 6 bases and J shed 4 bases, with 10 bases lying between them. Germline-derived CDR1 and CDR2 are MNHNY and SVGAGI (reference sequence). This CDR3 is CASSPGGGNTIYF. The CDR3 DNA is TGTGCCAGCAGCCCAGGCGGAGGAAACACCATATATTTT.

The V gene is TRBV5-1, the J gene TRBJ2-1; D is possibly TRBD1 (5 bases). Per the germline V gene, CDR1 is SGHRS and CDR2 is YFSETQ. CDR3 length equals 13 residues. Trimming shortened V by 5 bases and J by 10 bases, and 16 bases separated the two germline ends. The CDR3 DNA is TGCGCCAGCAGTTCTAACCTAGACAGCGAGCAGTTCTTC. Amino acid sequence: CASSSNLDSEQFF.

This clone was counted a few times. The CDR3 bases are TGTGCCAGCAGCCAGCGTGTGATAGGGGAGCAGTACTTC. Translation: CASSQRVIGEQYF. The chain links TRBV7-9 to TRBJ2-7; no clear D. This CDR3 is built from 13 residues. Germline lookup yields CDR1 SEHNR and CDR2 FQNEAQ (reference sequence). V was cut by 5 bases and J by 7 bases, with 15 bases left in between.

This clone is categorized as medium-sized. The V gene is TRBV4-2, the J gene TRBJ1-2; unclear D gene. CDR1 and CDR2 from the germline V gene are LGHNA and YNFKEQ. Trimming pared 3 bases from V and 5 bases from J, leaving 7 bases between. This CDR3 is built from 12 residues. CDR3 coding DNA: TGTGCCAGCAGCCAGGATAGTTATGGCTACACCTTC. Its translation: CASSQDSYGYTF.

This clone was observed a handful of times. The chain is built from TRBV19 and TRBJ2-1; TRBD1 matches at 8 bases. CDR3 length equals 14 residues. The J segment lost 4 bases and the V segment lost 10 bases, leaving 9 bases of the junction unmatched. Germline V gene lookup returns CDR1 LNHDA and CDR2 SQIVND (reference sequence). The CDR3 here is CATRTGNRYNEQFF. The CDR3 DNA follows: TGTGCCACCCGGACAGGGAATCGGTACAATGAGCAGTTCTTC.

The CDR3 DNA sequence: TGTGCCAGTAGTTATAGGGACTCACCCCTCCACTTT. As protein: CASSYRDSPLHF. The rearrangement joins TRBV19 to TRBJ1-6; a weak D match, TRBD1 (5 bases). The CDR3 totals 12 residues. The V gene lost 5 bases and the J gene lost 10 bases, with 9 bases spanning the gap. Per the germline V gene, CDR1 is LNHDA and CDR2 is SQIVND (reference sequence).

The V gene is TRBV7-9, the J gene TRBJ2-3; the D is unclear. The CDR3 is 12 residues long. The ends were cut back, 2 bases at V and 8 bases at J, with 8 bases in the middle. Germline values: CDR1 SEHNR, CDR2 FQNEAQ (reference sequence). This chain's CDR3 is CASSLSPGTQYF. In nucleotides, the CDR3 is TGTGCCAGCAGCTTATCCCCGGGTACGCAGTATTTT.

V and J are TRBV15 and TRBJ2-1; TRBD2 matches 8 bases. Germline V CDR1 and CDR2: LNHNV, YYDKDF (reference sequence). The CDR3 length is 13 residues. V trimming: 3 bases; J trimming: 10 bases; junction bases outside the gene matches: 5. The DNA of the CDR3 is TGTGCCACCAGCAGGGGACTAGGCCAGGAGCAGTTCTTC. Translation: CATSRGLGQEQFF.